This T cell receptor beta chain emerged from a study of control samples from healthy donors and cancer patients. V dropped 6 bases and J dropped 3; count of bases not matched to a gene: 7. CDR1 KGHSH and CDR2 LQKENI come from the germline V gene. This CDR3 comprises 15 residues. Some clones are missing from TCRdb's copy, which holds only in-frame ones; the method was immunoSEQ multiplex PCR. The sample has 120,000 to 150,000 clones, 75% to 95% seen once. This receptor was taken from a man aged 25 to 40 in good health. Sequencing was carried out using blood. The rearrangement uses TRBV18 and TRBJ2-7; 11 bases are shared with TRBD1. CDR3 region: CASSETGTGGYEQYF. CDR3 DNA sequence: TGTGCCAGCTCGGAAACCGGGACAGGGGGCTACGAGCAGTACTTC.